This passage covers 9 T cell receptor beta chains from one sample sequenced in a study of T cells in Graves' hyperthyroidism and ophthalmopathy. The source material, RNA transcripts, was used to amplify TCR beta CDR3 regions. TCR CDR3 regions were first amplified by RT-PCR with HTBI primers. MiXCR, applied by TCRdb to the multiplex PCR reads, yields one record per CDR3 protein. The sample includes around 300,000 distinct CDR3 sequences, approximately 14% of them seen just once. The sequenced sample was blood. The source is a woman aged 45 to 65 with Graves' hyperthyroidism that later progressed to Graves' ophthalmopathy.

This clonotype was recorded a few times. This chain connects TRBV19 to TRBJ1-1; D not certain. CDR1 is LNHDA, CDR2 SQIVND, per germline (reference sequence). V dropped 6 bases and J dropped 10 bases, with 12 bases sitting between them. CDR3 length equals 11 residues. CDR3 region: CASRKSDRAFF. CDR3 in DNA: TGTGCCAGTAGAAAGAGCGATAGAGCTTTCTTT.

This clonotype has ten or more counts. V is TRBV2 and J is TRBJ2-5, with D possibly TRBD1 on 6 matching bases. V was shortened by 7 bases and J by 2 bases, with 14 bases between the two germline ends. From germline, CDR1 is SNHLY and CDR2 FYNNEI. CDR3 length: 14 residues. CDR3 sequence: CASTGTTGQETQYF. The CDR3 nucleotides are TGTGCCAGCACCGGGACGACAGGTCAAGAGACCCAGTACTTC.

There are many counts of this clonotype. The CDR3, as DNA: TGTGCCATCCGGCCTAGCGGGAGAGTGGGGAAGGGAAATGAGCAGTTCTTC. It encodes CAIRPSGRVGKGNEQFF. V usage is TRBV10-3 and J usage is TRBJ2-1, with TRBD2 matching over 10 bases. With V trimmed by 8 bases and J by 7 bases, 17 bases remained unmatched. CDR3 length: 17 residues. The germline V gene encodes CDR1 ENHRY and CDR2 SYGVKD.

This chain connects TRBV6-1 to TRBJ1-2; D might be TRBD1 (5 bases). CDR1 and CDR2 (germline): MNHNS, SASEGT. The CDR3 is 13 amino acids. V lost 4 bases to trimming and J lost 4 bases, with 10 bases between them. As DNA, the CDR3 is TGTGCCAGCAGTGTCCGGGACGGCTATGGCTACACCTTC. Its protein is CASSVRDGYGYTF.

The rearrangement joins TRBV13 to TRBJ1-4; D not certain. V was cut by 3 bases and J by 4 bases, with 9 bases left in between. Germline V gene lookup returns CDR1 PRHDT and CDR2 FYEKMQ (reference sequence). This CDR3 is 14 amino acids long. This CDR3 reads CASSLSGFNEKLFF. DNA for the CDR3: TGTGCCAGCAGCTTGTCGGGTTTTAATGAAAAACTGTTTTTT. Full variable domain (rest looked up from reference TRBV13 and TRBJ1-4): AAGVIQSPRHLIKEKRETATLKCYPIPRHDTVYWYQQGPGQDPQFLISFYEKMQSDKGSIPDRFSAQQFSDYHSELNMSSLELGDSALYFCASSLSGFNEKLFFGSGTQLSVL.

The V call is TRBV24-1, the J call TRBJ2-1, with TRBD1 identical over 8 bases. This CDR3 has 17 residues. V trimming: 3 bases; J trimming: 1 base; junction bases outside the gene matches: 7. In germline, CDR1 is KGHDR, CDR2 SFDVKD. The CDR3 here is CATSDGQGTLSYNEQFF. The CDR3 DNA is TGTGCCACCAGTGATGGACAGGGAACCCTTTCCTACAATGAGCAGTTCTTC.

This clonotype was detected many times. The V and J genes are TRBV27 and TRBJ1-5; D is uncertain. Trimming took 5 bases from V and 5 from J, leaving 10 bases between them. The CDR3 length is 13 residues. Germline V gene lookup returns CDR1 MNHEY and CDR2 SMNVEV (reference sequence). As DNA, the CDR3 is TGTGCCAGCAGTACCAGCAAGGATCAGCCCCAGCATTTT. Its protein product is CASSTSKDQPQHF.

This clonotype has a count of ten or more. The chain recombines TRBV28 with TRBJ2-2; 9 nucleotides line up with TRBD1. The J segment lost 2 bases and the V segment lost 2 bases, leaving 3 bases of the junction unmatched. The CDR3 length is 16 residues. CDR1 and CDR2 (germline): MDHEN, SYDVKM. DNA of the CDR3: TGTGCCAGCAGTTTACTTACAGGGGGCAACACCGGGGAGCTGTTTTTT. Translating it yields CASSLLTGGNTGELFF.

This clonotype has at least ten counts. This rearrangement joins TRBV20-1 to TRBJ1-1; D uncertain. This CDR3 comprises 12 residues. Germline V gives CDR1 DFQATT, CDR2 SNEGSKA (reference sequence). V lost 0 bases and J 11 bases, leaving 13 bases between the germline ends. The CDR3 reads CSARDLGSLAFF. For the CDR3, the DNA is TGCAGTGCTAGAGATCTCGGGAGTTTGGCTTTCTTT.